These 24 T cell receptor beta chains were sequenced from one sample in a study of cytomegalovirus exposure and HLA in healthy donors. Clones were sequenced by immunoSEQ multiplex PCR, and TCRdb holds only the in-frame ones, with some missing. The sample has tens of thousands of clones; 94% are singletons. Sequencing was performed on PBMCs. The receptors were sampled from a young woman in good health and CMV-seropositive.

The V and J genes are TRBV6-1 and TRBJ2-7; 9 bases map to TRBD1. The ends lost 8 bases at V and 0 bases at J; junction bases unmatched: 8. The CDR3 totals 15 residues. The germline V gene has CDR1 MNHNS and CDR2 SASEGT. CDR3 amino acids: CASPGQGISSYEQYF. Written as DNA, the CDR3 is TGTGCCAGCCCCGGACAGGGGATCAGCTCCTACGAGCAGTACTTC.

The chain joins TRBV7-9 to TRBJ1-1; perhaps TRBD1 as D (6 bases). This CDR3 contains 15 residues. V lost 1 base, J lost 6 bases, and 15 bases lay in between. CDR1 SEHNR and CDR2 FQNEAQ come from the germline V gene (reference sequence). The CDR3 DNA reads TGTGCCAGCAGCTTAGGTCGGGGGGCTATCGCTGAAGCTTTCTTT. Translation gives CASSLGRGAIAEAFF.

The chain recombines TRBV5-1 with TRBJ2-3, with D unresolved. V was clipped by 4 bases and J by 2 bases, with 14 bases between them. The CDR3 spans 15 residues. Looked up from germline, CDR1 is SGHRS and CDR2 is YFSETQ. The CDR3 loop is CASSVTREDTDTQYF. CDR3 in DNA: TGCGCCAGCAGCGTAACCCGAGAAGACACAGATACGCAGTATTTT.

This chain connects TRBV30 to TRBJ1-4; D gene uncertain. This CDR3 is 14 amino acids long. Germline CDR1 reads GTSNPN; CDR2 reads SVGIG (reference sequence). The V gene lost 1 base and the J gene lost 0 bases, with 6 bases spanning the gap. Here the CDR3 reads CAWSESATNEKLFF. The DNA for the CDR3 is TGTGCCTGGAGTGAATCCGCAACTAATGAAAAACTGTTTTTT.

This sequence joins TRBV6-1 and TRBJ1-5, with D tentatively TRBD1 (6 bases). Germline CDR1 MNHNS, CDR2 SASEGT. The ends were cut back, 1 base at V and 2 bases at J, with 6 bases in the middle. The CDR3 consists of 14 residues. The CDR3 DNA reads as TGTGCCAGCAGTGAAGGACAGGGCAATCAGCCCCAGCATTTT. This codes for CASSEGQGNQPQHF.

This clone occurred a few times. The junction departs from the called germline gene at one end, perhaps through a read error. This rearrangement joins TRBV10-3 to TRBJ2-3; 9 positions agree with TRBD2. The CDR3 sequence is 15 residues long. Looked up from germline, CDR1 is ENHRY and CDR2 is SYGVKD. In DNA, the CDR3 is TGTGCCACCAGCCTCGAGGGGACTAGCAGAGATACGCAGTATTTT. This gives the protein CATSLEGTSRDTQYF.

The V call is TRBV30, the J call TRBJ1-3, with 7 bases identical to TRBD1. This CDR3 has 14 residues. The ends lost 4 bases at V and 4 bases at J; junction bases unmatched: 7. CDR1 and CDR2 from the germline V gene are GTSNPN and SVGIG (reference sequence). The CDR3 nucleotides are TGTGCCTGGACCCAGGGGGTGGTAGGAAACACCATATATTTT. Translating gives CAWTQGVVGNTIYF. Using reference TRBV30 and TRBJ1-3 for the parts outside the CDR3, the full variable domain is SQTIHQWPATLVQPVGSPLSLECTVEGTSNPNLYWYRQAAGRGLQLLFYSVGIGQISSEVPQNLSASRPQDRQFILSSKKLLLSDSGFYLCAWTQGVVGNTIYFGEGSWLTVV.

V usage is TRBV6-5 and J usage is TRBJ2-2; D is uncertain. Trimming pared 0 bases from V and 4 bases from J, leaving 6 bases between. CDR3 length equals 14 residues. Germline V gene data show CDR1 as MNHEY and CDR2 as SVGAGI. CDR3 coding DNA: TGTGCCAGCAGTTACTCGCGAGGCACCGGGGAGCTGTTTTTT. Amino acid sequence: CASSYSRGTGELFF.

The CDR3 reads CASSPDRNEQFF. CDR3 coding DNA: TGCGCCAGCAGCCCCGACAGAAATGAGCAGTTCTTC. This rearrangement joins TRBV5-1 to TRBJ2-1; tentative D call: TRBD1 (5 bases). The CDR3 totals 12 residues. V lost 4 bases and J 7 bases, leaving 9 bases between the germline ends. Germline CDR1 SGHRS, CDR2 YFSETQ.

The chain combines TRBV6-6 with TRBJ1-5, with no clear D. Germline assignment: CDR1 MNHNY and CDR2 SVGAGI (reference sequence). Trimming cost V 4 bases and J 2 bases, with 12 bases left between them. The CDR3 runs 15 residues. The DNA of the CDR3 is TGTGCCAGCAGTTCCCTAGCTGGGGGCAATCAGCCCCAGCATTTT. Translating gives CASSSLAGGNQPQHF.

V usage is TRBV5-5 and J usage is TRBJ2-7; 12 bases fit TRBD2. Germline CDR1 SGHKS, CDR2 YYEKEE (reference sequence). The junction had 6 bases not matched to a gene; V was cut back by 2 bases and J by 6 bases. This CDR3 region has 15 residues. Here the CDR3 reads CASSFARLAGAEQYF. The CDR3 DNA follows: TGTGCCAGCAGCTTCGCCCGACTAGCGGGAGCCGAGCAGTACTTC.

The gene calls are TRBV6-1 and TRBJ1-1; D might be TRBD1 (5 bases). V shed 7 bases and J shed 5 bases, with 17 bases lying between them. The CDR3 has 14 amino acids. Per the germline V gene, CDR1 is MNHNS and CDR2 is SASEGT. The CDR3 nucleotides are TGTGCCAGCAACCCTCGGCAGGGCAGGACTGAAGCTTTCTTT. Amino acids: CASNPRQGRTEAFF.

CDR3 loop: CASSELAGGYEQYF. CDR3 DNA sequence: TGTGCCAGCAGTGAGCTAGCGGGGGGTTACGAGCAGTACTTC. This rearrangement joins TRBV27 to TRBJ2-7, with 11 positions matching TRBD2. J was trimmed by 4 bases and V by 5 bases; bases with no gene match: 4. Germline values: CDR1 MNHEY, CDR2 SMNVEV (reference sequence). CDR3 length: 14 amino acids.

The chain employs TRBV29-1 and TRBJ1-1; tentative D call: TRBD1 (6 bases). Germline CDR1 reads SQVTM; CDR2 reads ANQGSEA. The CDR3 is 15 amino acids. V lost 7 bases, J lost 0 bases, and 18 bases lay in between. The CDR3 sequence is CSAPGEGGLNTEAFF. In nucleotides, the CDR3 is TGCAGCGCCCCCGGGGAGGGGGGGCTGAACACTGAAGCTTTCTTT.

This chain uses TRBV4-2 with TRBJ2-5; 8 nucleotides agree with TRBD2. The trim removed 1 base at V and 4 bases at J, leaving 2 bases unmatched. The CDR3 spans 14 residues. CDR1 and CDR2 from the germline V gene are LGHNA and YNFKEQ. The CDR3 DNA sequence: TGTGCCAGCAGCCAAGGAGCGGGGGTAGAGACCCAGTACTTC. Translation: CASSQGAGVETQYF.

V and J are TRBV15 and TRBJ2-1; D is perhaps TRBD1 (5 bases). The V and J ends lost 1 base and 5 bases respectively, with 12 bases between them. The CDR3 spans 15 residues. The V gene's germline CDR1 is LNHNV and CDR2 YYDKDF (reference sequence). The CDR3 protein is CATSRGRQQNNEQFF. In DNA form, the CDR3 reads TGTGCCACCAGCAGAGGGAGACAGCAAAACAATGAGCAGTTCTTC.

J is TRBJ2-5 and V is TRBV5-8, with no clear D. V was pared by 6 bases and J by 0 bases, with 18 bases between. The CDR3 loop spans 16 amino acids. In germline, CDR1 is SGHTS, CDR2 YDEGEE. The CDR3 DNA reads as TGTGCCAGCAAATTTAGTTCAACCTCGTACCAAGAGACCCAGTACTTC. Translating it yields CASKFSSTSYQETQYF.

The V gene is TRBV6-5, the J gene TRBJ2-7; perhaps TRBD2 as D (6 bases). Germline assignment: CDR1 MNHEY and CDR2 SVGAGI. Deletions cut 0 bases from V and 5 bases from J, with 11 bases between. There are 14 residues in the CDR3. This chain's CDR3 is CASSYSLRDDEQYF. CDR3 nucleotide sequence: TGTGCCAGCAGTTACTCGTTGCGGGATGACGAGCAGTACTTC.

The DNA of the CDR3 is TGTGCCAGCAGCCAAGGGGATTGGAGGAGGGCACGGGAGGTTGGAGATACGCAGTATTTT. As protein: CASSQGDWRRAREVGDTQYF. The chain uses TRBV4-2 and TRBJ2-3; TRBD2 agrees at 7 bases. The CDR3 has 20 residues. V gave up 1 base and J gave up 5 bases; unmatched junction bases: 21. Germline V CDR1 and CDR2: LGHNA, YNFKEQ.

This clone was seen a single time. This chain uses TRBV5-4 with TRBJ2-1; 8 bases are a match to TRBD2. The V gene end was trimmed by 5 bases and the J gene end by 8 bases; junction bases not matched to a gene: 6. This CDR3 spans 13 amino acids. CDR1 and CDR2 from the germline V gene are SGHNT and YYREEE (reference sequence). The CDR3 here is CASRFSGADEQFF. The CDR3 coding sequence is TGTGCCAGCAGATTTAGCGGGGCCGATGAGCAGTTCTTC.

The rearrangement links TRBV27 to TRBJ1-2, with 11 bases fitting TRBD1. This CDR3 is built from 15 residues. The J segment lost 5 bases and the V segment lost 5 bases, leaving 7 bases of the junction unmatched. Per germline, CDR1 MNHEY and CDR2 SMNVEV (reference sequence). The DNA for the CDR3 is TGTGCCAGCAGTCCGGCCGGGACAGGGGGTTATGGCTACACCTTC. Residues: CASSPAGTGGYGYTF.

CDR3 amino acids: CASKGGTNYEQYF. DNA for the CDR3: TGCGCCAGCAAGGGGGGGACAAACTACGAGCAGTACTTC. The rearrangement joins TRBV10-1 to TRBJ2-7; TRBD2 might be the D (7 bases). The CDR3 extends over 13 amino acids. V was trimmed by 7 bases and J by 3 bases, leaving 13 bases between them. Germline-derived CDR1 and CDR2 are WNHNN and SYGVQD (reference sequence).

This sequence joins TRBV15 and TRBJ1-2; 10 positions agree with TRBD1. This CDR3 contains 18 residues. V dropped 4 bases and J dropped 0; count of bases not matched to a gene: 11. Germline-derived CDR1 and CDR2 are LNHNV and YYDKDF (reference sequence). The CDR3 region is CATSTTLGTGVSNYGYTF. DNA for the CDR3: TGTGCCACCAGCACGACACTAGGGACAGGGGTATCTAACTATGGCTACACCTTC. The full variable domain, in which reference TRBV15 and TRBJ1-2 provide the parts outside the CDR3, is DAMVIQNPRYQVTQFGKPVTLSCSQTLNHNVMYWYQQKSSQAPKLLFHYYDKDFNNEADTPDNFQSRRPNTSFCFLDIRSPGLGDTAMYLCATSTTLGTGVSNYGYTFGSGTRLTVV.

The chain combines TRBV5-6 with TRBJ2-1, with D tentatively TRBD2 (5 bases). The CDR3 runs to 17 residues. V gave up 4 bases and J gave up 8 bases, with 25 bases separating them. CDR1 and CDR2 from the germline V gene are SGHDT and YYEEEE. DNA of the CDR3: TGTGCCAGCAGCCCCACTGGGCAGCGGAACGCGGTGGATGAGCAGTTCTTC. Translated: CASSPTGQRNAVDEQFF. The entire variable domain, with the rest obtained from reference TRBV5-6 and TRBJ2-1, is as follows: DAGVTQSPTHLIKTRGQQVTLRCSPKSGHDTVSWYQQALGQGPQFIFQYYEEEERQRGNFPDRFSGHQFPNYSSELNVNALLLGDSALYLCASSPTGQRNAVDEQFFGPGTRLTVL.